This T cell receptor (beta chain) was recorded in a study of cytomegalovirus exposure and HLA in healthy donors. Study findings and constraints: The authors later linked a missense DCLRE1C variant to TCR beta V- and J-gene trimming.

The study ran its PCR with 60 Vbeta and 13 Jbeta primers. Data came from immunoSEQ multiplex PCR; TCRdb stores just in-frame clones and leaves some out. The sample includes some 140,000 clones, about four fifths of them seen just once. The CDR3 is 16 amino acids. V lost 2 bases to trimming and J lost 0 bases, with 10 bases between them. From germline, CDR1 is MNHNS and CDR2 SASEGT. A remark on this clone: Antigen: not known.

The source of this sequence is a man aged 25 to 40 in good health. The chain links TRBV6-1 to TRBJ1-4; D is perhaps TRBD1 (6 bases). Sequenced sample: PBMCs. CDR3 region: CASSERQASTNEKLFF. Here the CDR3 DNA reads TGTGCCAGCAGTGAAAGACAGGCTTCAACTAATGAAAAACTGTTTTTT.